What follows are 19 T cell receptor beta chains derived from one specimen sequenced in a study of blood T cell repertoires in COVID-19 (TCRdb year 2020). Library prep was done by the immunoSEQ multiplex PCR assay. TCRdb re-hosts the immuneACCESS table, in-frame sequences only. Its copies lack some clones; in the studies checked, an unresolved V gene accounts for under half of them, and the cause for the rest is not known. This sample has roughly 330,000 clones in its table, and around 88% of those were observed once. The ten largest clones add up to 1.2% of the sample. The sequenced sample was peripheral blood. These receptor sequences come from a woman between 50 and 59 years old with acute or convalescent COVID-19.

The chain is built from TRBV6-6 and TRBJ2-7; D ambiguous. V lost 4 bases and J 6 bases, leaving 13 bases between the germline ends. The CDR3 is 13 amino acids. CDR1 and CDR2 from the germline V gene are MNHNY and SVGAGI (reference sequence). The CDR3 DNA is TGTGCCAGCAGTTCGACTCCCCTGGGCGAGCAGTACGTC. It is translated as CASSSTPLGEQYV.

The chain combines TRBV6-6 with TRBJ1-4; possible D gene TRBD1, 6 bases. CDR1 and CDR2 (germline): MNHNY, SVGAGI (reference sequence). The length of the CDR3 is 12 residues. Trimming cost V 5 bases and J 8 bases, with 9 bases left between them. CDR3 sequence (DNA): TGTGCCAGCAGTACGAGGGGGGAAAAACTGTTTTTT. It is translated as CASSTRGEKLFF.

The J gene is TRBJ2-2, the V gene TRBV19; D uncertain. The CDR3 is 12 residues long. Deletions cut 10 bases from V and 4 bases from J, with 10 bases between. Per the germline V gene, CDR1 is LNHDA and CDR2 is SQIVND (reference sequence). The CDR3 DNA is TGTGCCATAAACCCGGGCACCGGGGAGCTGTTTTTT. It translates to CAINPGTGELFF.

The chain joins TRBV27 to TRBJ2-2, with D perhaps TRBD2 (7 bases). Per germline, CDR1 MNHEY and CDR2 SMNVEV (reference sequence). This CDR3 comprises 13 residues. V was trimmed by 6 bases and J by 6 bases, leaving 11 bases between them. CDR3 residues: CASSLGGPGELFF. CDR3 nucleotides: TGTGCCAGCAGCCTGGGGGGGCCCGGGGAGCTGTTTTTT.

This clone was recorded once. The J gene is TRBJ1-2, the V gene TRBV5-6, with 7 bases that match TRBD1. CDR3 length equals 14 residues. J lost 2 bases, V lost 2 bases, and 3 bases had no gene match. Per germline, CDR1 SGHDT and CDR2 YYEEEE. The CDR3 here is CASSFEQGNYGYTF. CDR3 coding DNA: TGTGCCAGCAGCTTCGAACAGGGGAACTATGGCTACACCTTC.

The chain joins TRBV5-5 to TRBJ2-7; 8 positions agree with TRBD1. The CDR3 length is 15 residues. The germline gives CDR1 SGHKS, CDR2 YYEKEE (reference sequence). Trimming took 0 bases from V and 4 from J; bases not matched to a gene: 6. CDR3 bases: TGTGCCAGCAGCTTGGGACAGGGGAAGGCTTACGAGCAGTACTTC. Its translation is CASSLGQGKAYEQYF.

The chain employs TRBV2 and TRBJ1-1; 7 bases map to TRBD1. The CDR3 is made up of 15 amino acids. Trimming at V came to 3 bases and at J to 4 bases, leaving 8 bases not matched to a gene. CDR1 and CDR2 from the germline V gene are SNHLY and FYNNEI. The CDR3 bases are TGTGCCAGCAGTGAGTTGACAGGGACGGGCACTGAAGCTTTCTTT. Protein sequence: CASSELTGTGTEAFF.

V usage is TRBV5-1 and J usage is TRBJ2-1; TRBD1 matches 10 bases. This CDR3 is 14 amino acids long. The germline gives CDR1 SGHRS, CDR2 YFSETQ. The V segment lost 5 bases and the J segment 5 bases; nucleotides outside the gene matches: 4. The CDR3 bases are TGCGCCAGCAGGCCCGGGACAGGGGACAATGAGCAGTTCTTC. It translates to CASRPGTGDNEQFF.

The chain carries TRBV6-6 and TRBJ2-7; D remains unclear. The V and J ends lost 0 bases and 7 bases respectively, with 10 bases between them. The germline V gene encodes CDR1 MNHNY and CDR2 SVGAGI (reference sequence). The CDR3 has 13 amino acids. For the CDR3, the DNA is TGTGCCAGCAGTTACTCTACTTCCGAAGAGCAGTACTTC. It specifies CASSYSTSEEQYF.

The rearrangement links TRBV10-3 to TRBJ2-7; D possibly corresponds to TRBD1 (6 bases). V was shortened by 6 bases and J by 7 bases, with 10 bases between the two germline ends. The CDR3 is 11 residues long. The germline V gene has CDR1 ENHRY and CDR2 SYGVKD. The CDR3 DNA reads TGTGCCATCAGCTCCGACAGGGAGCAGTACTTC. Protein: CAISSDREQYF.

The chain employs TRBV5-4 and TRBJ1-3, with a weak D call TRBD1 (6 bases). The germline CDR1 and CDR2 sequences are SGHNT and YYREEE (reference sequence). The CDR3 consists of 15 residues. V gave up 4 bases and J gave up 0 bases, with 11 bases separating them. The CDR3, as DNA: TGTGCCAGCAGCCCAGGACAGCCCTCTGGAAACACCATATATTTT. Protein product: CASSPGQPSGNTIYF.

This sequence joins TRBV6-5 and TRBJ1-4; D ambiguous. From germline, CDR1 is MNHEY and CDR2 SVGAGI. Trimming cost V 5 bases and J 8 bases, with 9 bases left between them. CDR3 size: 12 residues. CDR3 coding DNA: TGTGCCAGCAGTAGTAACAGAGAAAAACTGTTTTTT. Protein product: CASSSNREKLFF.

The chain has TRBV15 and TRBJ1-1; tentative D call: TRBD1 (5 bases). This CDR3 region has 14 residues. The germline gives CDR1 LNHNV, CDR2 YYDKDF (reference sequence). Trimming removed 3 bases from V and 4 bases from J, with 12 bases in between. Here the CDR3 reads CATSSLLGATEAFF. CDR3 sequence (DNA): TGTGCCACCAGCAGTTTATTAGGGGCCACTGAAGCTTTCTTT.

The table lists this clone with a count of one. This sequence joins TRBV30 and TRBJ2-3; possible D gene TRBD2, 5 bases. The CDR3 has 15 residues. Per the germline V gene, CDR1 is GTSNPN and CDR2 is SVGIG (reference sequence). V shed 4 bases and J shed 0 bases, with 14 bases lying between them. The CDR3, as DNA: TGTGCCTGGACCTGGACGGGATTTAGCACAGATACGCAGTATTTT. This translates into CAWTWTGFSTDTQYF.

This sequence joins TRBV7-9 and TRBJ1-1; 7 bases fit TRBD1. CDR3 length equals 15 residues. In germline, CDR1 is SEHNR, CDR2 FQNEAQ (reference sequence). V shed 5 bases, J shed 0 bases, and the junction held 6 bases outside the gene matches. CDR3 nucleotides: TGTGCCAGCAGCAGAGACAGGGAGATGAACACTGAAGCTTTCTTT. It codes for CASSRDREMNTEAFF.

The V call is TRBV9, the J call TRBJ2-3, with TRBD2 identical over 16 bases. V was pared by 5 bases and J by 5 bases, with 11 bases of the junction left unmatched. CDR1 SGDLS and CDR2 YYNGEE come from the germline V gene. The CDR3 totals 18 residues. The CDR3 is CASSTKPGLAGGGDTQYF. In DNA form, the CDR3 reads TGTGCCAGCAGTACCAAACCGGGACTAGCGGGAGGGGGAGATACGCAGTATTTT.

The rearrangement links TRBV29-1 to TRBJ2-2; TRBD1 agrees at 11 bases. V dropped 3 bases and J dropped 3; count of bases not matched to a gene: 9. The CDR3 is 17 residues long. Germline CDR1 SQVTM, CDR2 ANQGSEA. The CDR3 DNA sequence: TGCAGCGTTGACTCCGGACAGGGGGCGTCCCACACCGGGGAGCTGTTTTTT. It is translated as CSVDSGQGASHTGELFF.

This sequence joins TRBV10-3 and TRBJ2-1; D perhaps matches TRBD2 (5 bases). V gave up 7 bases and J gave up 4 bases, with 14 bases separating them. This CDR3 has 14 residues. Germline loops: CDR1 ENHRY, CDR2 SYGVKD. The chain's CDR3 is CAITISGDYNEQFF. CDR3 nucleotides: TGTGCCATCACTATCAGCGGAGATTACAATGAGCAGTTCTTC.

CDR3 nucleotides: TGTGCCAGCAGCCAGGTCCCGGGACAGGGGGTTCGTACGCAGTATTTT. It translates to CASSQVPGQGVRTQYF. V usage is TRBV3-1 (or the pseudogene TRBV3-2) and J usage is TRBJ2-3; 11 nucleotides line up with TRBD1. The V segment lost 3 bases and the J segment 8 bases; nucleotides outside the gene matches: 10. Germline V gives CDR1 LGHDT, CDR2 YNNKEL (reference sequence). This CDR3 region has 16 residues.